Listed below are T cell receptor beta chains from one sample, sequenced in a study of Graves' ophthalmopathy and Graves' hyperthyroidism. TCRdb reprocessed the multiplex PCR reads with MiXCR, giving one entry per CDR3 protein. The sample shows over a million distinct CDR3 sequences, about 35% of them seen only once. Material for sequencing was peripheral blood or thyroid tissue (not recorded which). These receptor sequences come from an adult man with Graves' hyperthyroidism. The CDR3 runs from the conserved cysteine through the conserved F or W. The order of the fields is CDR3 DNA, CDR3 protein, V gene, clone size, D gene, J gene. A D gene is named only where the DNA matches it firmly. The size field is filled for only some rows; it gives once, few, many or a size class.

CDR3nt: TGTGCCAGCAGCGCTAGGACAGGGGGGACTAGCGGGAGGCCCGGGGAGCTGTTTTTT; CDR3aa: CASSARTGGTSGRPGELFF; v_gene: TRBV9; abundance: .; d_gene: TRBD2; j_gene: TRBJ2-2
CDR3nt: TGTGCCAGCAGCTTAGTGGGCAGGGGTAGGGACGAGCAGTACTTC; CDR3aa: CASSLVGRGRDEQYF; v_gene: TRBV7-6; abundance: many; d_gene: .; j_gene: TRBJ2-7
CDR3nt: TGCAGTGCCGCCAAGTTTGGACTAGCGGGGGGGCCTCGGGAGACCCAGTACTTC; CDR3aa: CSAAKFGLAGGPRETQYF; v_gene: TRBV20-1; abundance: few; d_gene: TRBD2; j_gene: TRBJ2-5
CDR3nt: TGTGCCAGCAGCCAGGGACAGGGAAGCTTATCGAATCAGCCCCAGCATTTT; CDR3aa: CASSQGQGSLSNQPQHF; v_gene: TRBV7-8; abundance: .; d_gene: TRBD1; j_gene: TRBJ1-5
CDR3nt: TGTGCCAGTAGTATTTTCTACGGAGGGACCTTAGCGGCAGGCAAGGAGACCCAGTACTTC; CDR3aa: CASSIFYGGTLAAGKETQYF; v_gene: TRBV19; abundance: .; d_gene: .; j_gene: TRBJ2-5
CDR3nt: TGTGCCAGCAGCTTATTTCAGGGTGGGAACGAGCAGTACTTC; CDR3aa: CASSLFQGGNEQYF; v_gene: TRBV7-6; abundance: few; d_gene: .; j_gene: TRBJ2-7
CDR3nt: TGTGCTAGCAAAAAAGAGACCCAGTACTTC; CDR3aa: CASKKETQYF; v_gene: TRBV25-1; abundance: .; d_gene: .; j_gene: TRBJ2-5
CDR3nt: TGCAGCGTTGAAGTGAACACCATATATTTT; CDR3aa: CSVEVNTIYF; v_gene: TRBV29-1; abundance: .; d_gene: .; j_gene: TRBJ1-3
CDR3nt: TGCGCCAGCAGCCAAGATCGTCAGGCAGCCTACGAGCAGTACTTC; CDR3aa: CASSQDRQAAYEQYF; v_gene: TRBV4-3; abundance: few; d_gene: .; j_gene: TRBJ2-7
CDR3nt: TGTGCCACCAGTGGGGGGGCAGGAGGCCACCTGTCCCAGCATTTT; CDR3aa: CATSGGAGGHLSQHF; v_gene: TRBV24-1; abundance: many; d_gene: .; j_gene: TRBJ1-5
CDR3nt: TGTGCCAGCAGTTTATATGAGGGGGCGGGTCAGCCCCAGCATTTT; CDR3aa: CASSLYEGAGQPQHF; v_gene: TRBV10-3; abundance: .; d_gene: TRBD1; j_gene: TRBJ1-5
CDR3nt: TGTGCCAGCAGTCCGGACAGGGGGCGTGAGACCCAGTACTTC; CDR3aa: CASSPDRGRETQYF; v_gene: TRBV12-3/TRBV12-4; abundance: many; d_gene: TRBD1; j_gene: TRBJ2-5
CDR3nt: TGTGCCAGCAGCTTAGCGATCCGGGCTGGGGCCAACGTCCTGACTTTC; CDR3aa: CASSLAIRAGANVLTF; v_gene: TRBV7-6; abundance: many; d_gene: .; j_gene: TRBJ2-6
CDR3nt: TGCAGCGTTGATTCAAAGATGAACACTGAAGCTTTCTTT; CDR3aa: CSVDSKMNTEAFF; v_gene: TRBV29-1; abundance: many; d_gene: .; j_gene: TRBJ1-1
CDR3nt: TGTGCCAGTAGCCCGCCGTTGGGTAGCAATCAGCCCCAGCATTTT; CDR3aa: CASSPPLGSNQPQHF; v_gene: TRBV19; abundance: .; d_gene: .; j_gene: TRBJ1-5
CDR3nt: TGTGCCTGGAGTGTACGGCTTACCTACGAGCAGTACTTC; CDR3aa: CAWSVRLTYEQYF; v_gene: TRBV5-6; abundance: .; d_gene: .; j_gene: TRBJ2-7
CDR3nt: TGTGCCAGCAGTTACTCCATCGTCCAGCATTTT; CDR3aa: CASSYSIVQHF; v_gene: TRBV6-2/TRBV6-3; abundance: .; d_gene: .; j_gene: TRBJ1-5
CDR3nt: TGCGCCAGCAGCCAAGATTTACAGGGGGCCCAGCCCCAGCATTTT; CDR3aa: CASSQDLQGAQPQHF; v_gene: TRBV4-3; abundance: many; d_gene: TRBD1; j_gene: TRBJ1-5
CDR3nt: TGTGCTAGTTACGTTATCGGCACTGAAGCTTTCTTT; CDR3aa: CASYVIGTEAFF; v_gene: TRBV15; abundance: .; d_gene: .; j_gene: TRBJ1-1
CDR3nt: TGTGCCAGCAGCCTATTCCTGGAGGGCGAAACTCGCGGCTACACCTTC; CDR3aa: CASSLFLEGETRGYTF; v_gene: TRBV3-1; abundance: .; d_gene: .; j_gene: TRBJ1-2
CDR3nt: TGTGCCAGCAGCGTAGCAGCGGGGGGCCAAGAGACCCAGTACTTC; CDR3aa: CASSVAAGGQETQYF; v_gene: TRBV9; abundance: many; d_gene: TRBD2; j_gene: TRBJ2-5
CDR3nt: TGTGCCGTAAGACGAGCGGGGGGCGAAAGGGACGAGCAGTACTTC; CDR3aa: CAVRRAGGERDEQYF; v_gene: TRBV4-2; abundance: .; d_gene: TRBD2; j_gene: TRBJ2-7
CDR3nt: TGTGCCAGCAGCTCGACAGGGGGCGTATCTTCACCCCTCCACTTT; CDR3aa: CASSSTGGVSSPLHF; v_gene: TRBV7-2; abundance: many; d_gene: TRBD1; j_gene: TRBJ1-6
CDR3nt: TGTGCCAGCAGCTTACTCTCGGCCCTGTCTGGGGCCAACGTCCTGACTTTC; CDR3aa: CASSLLSALSGANVLTF; v_gene: TRBV3-1; abundance: .; d_gene: .; j_gene: TRBJ2-6
CDR3nt: TGTGCCACCAGCAGAGTTAGACAGGGAGACACTGAAGCTTTCTTT; CDR3aa: CATSRVRQGDTEAFF; v_gene: TRBV15; abundance: few; d_gene: TRBD1; j_gene: TRBJ1-1
CDR3nt: TGCGCCAGCAGCTCGGGGGCAGCCAATCAGCCCCAGCATTTT; CDR3aa: CASSSGAANQPQHF; v_gene: TRBV5-1; abundance: .; d_gene: .; j_gene: TRBJ1-5
CDR3nt: TGTGCCAGCACCGTTACGGACAGAGCTGCCTACGAGCAGTACTTC; CDR3aa: CASTVTDRAAYEQYF; v_gene: TRBV11-2; abundance: many; d_gene: .; j_gene: TRBJ2-7
CDR3nt: TGTGCCAGCAGTCTTTTAGGCAGGGGGATACAGCATTTT; CDR3aa: CASSLLGRGIQHF; v_gene: TRBV2; abundance: .; d_gene: TRBD1; j_gene: TRBJ1-5
CDR3nt: TGCAGCGTTACTCCCACGGGGACAGGGGTCTACGAGCAGTACTTC; CDR3aa: CSVTPTGTGVYEQYF; v_gene: TRBV29-1; abundance: .; d_gene: TRBD1; j_gene: TRBJ2-7
CDR3nt: TGTGCCAGCAGTTCCCTGGGACTGAGTTCCTACGAGCAGTACTTC; CDR3aa: CASSSLGLSSYEQYF; v_gene: TRBV7-9; abundance: many; d_gene: .; j_gene: TRBJ2-7
CDR3nt: TGTGCCAGCAGCCCTGCCCTGGGACGGCGAAACTCTGGAAACACCATATATTTT; CDR3aa: CASSPALGRRNSGNTIYF; v_gene: TRBV12-3/TRBV12-4; abundance: many; d_gene: .; j_gene: TRBJ1-3
CDR3nt: TGTGCCAGCAGCCCAGCGGGATCATTGGGGGAGCTGTTTTTT; CDR3aa: CASSPAGSLGELFF; v_gene: TRBV7-2; abundance: .; d_gene: TRBD2; j_gene: TRBJ2-2
CDR3nt: TGCAGCGTTGGGACTCTTGCAACTAATGAAAAACTGTTTTTT; CDR3aa: CSVGTLATNEKLFF; v_gene: TRBV29-1; abundance: many; d_gene: .; j_gene: TRBJ1-4
CDR3nt: TGTGCCAGTACTACGACAGGGGATTTGGTCTACGAGCAGTACTTC; CDR3aa: CASTTTGDLVYEQYF; v_gene: TRBV19; abundance: .; d_gene: TRBD1; j_gene: TRBJ2-7
CDR3nt: TGTGCCAGCAGAGCCGGGACAGCCCAAGAGACCCAGTACTTC; CDR3aa: CASRAGTAQETQYF; v_gene: TRBV2; abundance: .; d_gene: TRBD1; j_gene: TRBJ2-5
CDR3nt: TGTGCCAGCAGCTTGGCAGCGGGGAGATGGGGCTACACCTTC; CDR3aa: CASSLAAGRWGYTF; v_gene: TRBV5-5; abundance: .; d_gene: .; j_gene: TRBJ1-2
CDR3nt: TGTGCCAGCAGTTTTTCGGGGAGAGACCATGGCTACACCTTC; CDR3aa: CASSFSGRDHGYTF; v_gene: TRBV12-3/TRBV12-4; abundance: many; d_gene: .; j_gene: TRBJ1-2
CDR3nt: TGTGCCAGCAGCCCCCCCGGGACAGGGATTCAGCCCCAGTACTTC; CDR3aa: CASSPPGTGIQPQYF; v_gene: TRBV7-9; abundance: .; d_gene: TRBD1; j_gene: TRBJ2-5
CDR3nt: TGCAGCGTTTATACTTTAGTAGGGACACGCGTGTACGAGCAGTACTTC; CDR3aa: CSVYTLVGTRVYEQYF; v_gene: TRBV29-1; abundance: few; d_gene: .; j_gene: TRBJ2-7
CDR3nt: TGTGCCAGCAGTGGACTAGCGGGAGCTTCGGGAGAGACCCAGTACTTC; CDR3aa: CASSGLAGASGETQYF; v_gene: TRBV2; abundance: few; d_gene: TRBD2; j_gene: TRBJ2-5
CDR3nt: TGCAGTGCTAGACTAGCGGGAGGACCTTACGAGCAGTACTTC; CDR3aa: CSARLAGGPYEQYF; v_gene: TRBV20-1; abundance: many; d_gene: TRBD2; j_gene: TRBJ2-7
CDR3nt: TGCAGTGCTAGGAAGGTCGGGACTACCACCGGGGAGCTGTTTTTT; CDR3aa: CSARKVGTTTGELFF; v_gene: TRBV20-1; abundance: many; d_gene: TRBD2; j_gene: TRBJ2-2
CDR3nt: TGTGCCAGCAGCCCGATAACACTTAACACTGAAGCTTTCTTT; CDR3aa: CASSPITLNTEAFF; v_gene: TRBV11-2; abundance: .; d_gene: .; j_gene: TRBJ1-1
CDR3nt: TGTGCCAGCAGCCGGGACGCGGGTGTTGGCGAGCAGTACTTC; CDR3aa: CASSRDAGVGEQYF; v_gene: TRBV5-4; abundance: .; d_gene: .; j_gene: TRBJ2-7
CDR3nt: TGCAGTGCTCGCGGGAACCAGTTGAACGAGCAGTACTTC; CDR3aa: CSARGNQLNEQYF; v_gene: TRBV20-1; abundance: .; d_gene: .; j_gene: TRBJ2-7
CDR3nt: TGCAGCGTTGAAGTTGTGGGGGCAGATGAGCAGTTCTTC; CDR3aa: CSVEVVGADEQFF; v_gene: TRBV29-1; abundance: .; d_gene: .; j_gene: TRBJ2-1
CDR3nt: TGTGCCAGCAGCCTAGCCTGGGGGCCCCTCCCCTTC; CDR3aa: CASSLAWGPLPF; v_gene: TRBV13; abundance: many; d_gene: .; j_gene: TRBJ1-2
CDR3nt: TGCAGCGTTGTCGCGGGGGGGACAGCGAGCTACGAGCAGTACTTC; CDR3aa: CSVVAGGTASYEQYF; v_gene: TRBV29-1; abundance: .; d_gene: TRBD2; j_gene: TRBJ2-7
CDR3nt: TGTGCCAGCAGCCCCGTCATGGACAGGGTGAACTATGGCTACACCTTC; CDR3aa: CASSPVMDRVNYGYTF; v_gene: TRBV7-2; abundance: once; d_gene: TRBD1; j_gene: TRBJ1-2
CDR3nt: TGTGCCAGCAGCCTGACAGGGGGCGGTTTCGGACGGCCCCAGCATTTT; CDR3aa: CASSLTGGGFGRPQHF; v_gene: TRBV7-9; abundance: .; d_gene: TRBD1; j_gene: TRBJ1-5
CDR3nt: TGCGCCAGCAGCTTGGTAATAGCAGGAAACACCGGGGAGCTGTTTTTT; CDR3aa: CASSLVIAGNTGELFF; v_gene: TRBV5-1; abundance: .; d_gene: .; j_gene: TRBJ2-2
CDR3nt: TGTGCCATCAGTGGAAAGCGGGACTTCTACGAGCAGTACTTC; CDR3aa: CAISGKRDFYEQYF; v_gene: TRBV10-3; abundance: .; d_gene: TRBD2; j_gene: TRBJ2-7
CDR3nt: TGCAGTGCTAGAAAGACAGGCTTTAACTATGGCTACACCTTC; CDR3aa: CSARKTGFNYGYTF; v_gene: TRBV20-1; abundance: few; d_gene: .; j_gene: TRBJ1-2